The clone carrying this TCR beta chain was seen a handful of times. Germline loops: CDR1 SGHKS, CDR2 YYEKEE (reference sequence). With 0 bases clipped from V and 3 bases from J, the junction kept 6 bases outside the gene matches. The CDR3 totals 17 residues. The sample originates from a study of Ad26.COV2.S vaccination and SARS-CoV-2 variants. The table came from immunoSEQ multiplex PCR; TCRdb's copy has only in-frame clones and leaves some out. Of about 390,000 clones listed, 75% to 90% are singletons. Treatment: around 19 received Ad26.COV2.S at low or high dose, single or two shots; 5 received placebo; per-sample allocation not given. Day 63 after the first vaccine or placebo injection was the time point for sampling.

The chain combines TRBV5-5 with TRBJ2-2; TRBD2 agrees at 9 bases. The receptor's source is a person between 18 and 65 years old who received the Ad26.COV2.S COVID-19 vaccine or a placebo. Here the sequenced sample was peripheral blood, taken in a trial of Ad26.COV2.S vaccine versus placebo. The CDR3 reads CASSLAAGGTHTGELFF. The CDR3 nucleotides are TGTGCCAGCAGCTTGGCGGCGGGGGGGACGCACACCGGGGAGCTGTTTTTT.